These 21 T cell receptor beta chains came from one sample sequenced in a study of identical twins (dated by TCRdb to 2016 to 2018). Library construction relied on 5' RACE. The run used an Illumina HiSeq 2000. Starting from the raw public reads, TCRdb applied fastp trimming at Q25, assembled clones with MiXCR and retained in-frame beta chains. When rows share a CDR3 protein, they turn into one entry using the most common DNA and genes. The sample table lists approximately 630,000 distinct CDR3 sequences, about 7% of them with a count of one. Around 1.6% of the sample rests with the top ten. These records were also assigned to another study, of yellow fever vaccine responses in identical twins.

The sample consisted of PBMCs. All receptors derive from a woman aged 18-29 years in good health.

This clonotype came up a few times. The chain links TRBV7-8 to TRBJ2-3; TRBD2 might be the D (5 bases). The CDR3 is 16 amino acids. V was trimmed by 5 bases and J by 0 bases, leaving 15 bases between them. In germline, CDR1 is SGHVS, CDR2 FQNEAQ. The DNA for the CDR3 is TGTGCCAGCAGCCGCTATGAGGGAACTAGCACAGATACGCAGTATTTT. This translates into CASSRYEGTSTDTQYF.

The sample holds a few counts of this clonotype. V usage is TRBV2 and J usage is TRBJ2-7, with 9 bases that match TRBD1. The CDR3 is made up of 15 amino acids. The germline CDR1 and CDR2 sequences are SNHLY and FYNNEI. V was clipped by 7 bases and J by 4 bases; unmatched bases: 11. CDR3 amino acids: CASIQPGTGSYEQYF. The CDR3 DNA sequence: TGTGCCAGCATTCAACCCGGGACAGGGAGTTACGAGCAGTACTTC. The full variable domain, with the rest looked up from reference TRBV2 and TRBJ2-7, is EPEVTQTPSHQVTQMGQEVILRCVPISNHLYFYWYRQILGQKVEFLVSFYNNEISEKSEIFDDQFSVERPDGSNFTLKIRSTKLEDSAMYFCASIQPGTGSYEQYFGPGTRLTVT.

In its sample, this clonotype was seen many times. The chain joins TRBV12-3 or TRBV12-4 to TRBJ1-1; D gene ambiguous. The CDR3 spans 15 residues. Trimming shortened V by 1 base and J by 0 bases, and 9 bases separated the two germline ends. The CDR3 nucleotides are TGTGCCAGCAGTTTAGAAACATATATGAACACTGAAGCTTTCTTT. Protein sequence: CASSLETYMNTEAFF.

This clonotype showed up many times. The chain links TRBV12-3 or TRBV12-4 to TRBJ1-5; the D gene is possibly TRBD1 (5 bases). This CDR3 spans 13 amino acids. Trimming pared 10 bases from V and 2 bases from J, leaving 12 bases between. CDR3: CAIAAGGNQPQHF. The CDR3 bases are TGTGCCATCGCAGCGGGGGGCAATCAGCCCCAGCATTTT.

Notes on this clonotype: At one of its ends the junction is not consistent with the germline gene, which may arise from a read error. The V call is TRBV28, the J call TRBJ1-1; D unresolved. This CDR3 spans 11 amino acids. Germline loops: CDR1 MDHEN, CDR2 SYDVKM. In nucleotides, the CDR3 is TGTGCCAGCAGCAGCCTTACTGAAGCTATCTTT. Amino acids: CASSSLTEAIF. Looking up the rest from reference TRBV28 and TRBJ1-1 gives the full variable domain: DVKVTQSSRYLVKRTGEKVFLECVQDMDHENMFWYRQDPGLGLRLIYFSYDVKMKEKGDIPEGYSVSREKKERFSLILESASTNQTSMYLCASSSLTEAIFGQGTRLTVV.

The rearrangement uses TRBV5-1 and TRBJ1-5, with a possible D match to TRBD1 (5 bases). Trimming stripped 4 bases from V and 9 bases from J, with 17 bases between. The V gene's germline CDR1 is SGHRS and CDR2 YFSETQ. This CDR3 has 14 amino acids. CDR3 nucleotides: TGCGCCAGCAGCCCTGGGGACGGTATATCGCCCCAGCATTTT. Translation gives CASSPGDGISPQHF.

This clonotype showed up many times. The chain combines TRBV7-9 with TRBJ1-4, with TRBD1 matching over 7 bases. V was clipped by 4 bases and J by 5 bases; unmatched bases: 13. The CDR3 covers 17 residues. Germline CDR1 is SEHNR and CDR2 is FQNEAQ (reference sequence). CDR3 in DNA: TGTGCCAGCAGCTACACCGCGGGGGGACAGCAAAATGAAAAACTGTTTTTT. It encodes CASSYTAGGQQNEKLFF.

This clonotype was counted ten times or more. The chain recombines TRBV29-1 with TRBJ1-1, with a tentative D call TRBD1 (6 bases). The CDR3 length is 14 residues. From germline, CDR1 is SQVTM and CDR2 ANQGSEA. Trimming pared 4 bases from V and 1 base from J, leaving 13 bases between. The CDR3 sequence: CSVARGRSNTEAFF. The DNA of the CDR3 is TGCAGCGTTGCCAGGGGACGATCGAACACTGAAGCTTTCTTT.

This clonotype was detected many times. The V and J genes are TRBV7-2 and TRBJ2-2; D is uncertain. V was pared by 0 bases and J by 2 bases, with 10 bases between. This CDR3 spans 16 amino acids. Germline V lookup: CDR1 SGHTA, CDR2 FQGNSA. The CDR3 nucleotides read TGTGCCAGCAGCTTAGCGATAGGACCAAACACCGGGGAGCTGTTTTTT. Translation gives CASSLAIGPNTGELFF.

This clonotype appeared a few times. V and J are TRBV2 and TRBJ1-2; 7 nucleotides align to TRBD1. V was clipped by 3 bases and J by 6 bases; unmatched bases: 10. Per germline, CDR1 SNHLY and CDR2 FYNNEI. The CDR3 contains 15 residues. CDR3 nucleotide sequence: TGTGCCAGCAGTGATTTAGCCCAGGGGGTAAATGGCTACACCTTC. Protein product: CASSDLAQGVNGYTF.

This clonotype showed up many times. The CDR3 here is CASSLKTDYNEQFF. CDR3 nucleotide sequence: TGCGCCAGCAGCTTGAAGACGGATTACAATGAGCAGTTCTTC. The chain uses TRBV5-1 and TRBJ2-1; unclear D gene. From germline, CDR1 is SGHRS and CDR2 YFSETQ. The CDR3 runs 14 residues. V was shortened by 1 base and J by 4 bases, with 9 bases between the two germline ends.

This clonotype occurred many times. The CDR3 here is CASSPDDLYNEQFF. DNA of the CDR3: TGCGCCAGCAGCCCAGACGATCTGTACAATGAGCAGTTCTTC. V usage is TRBV5-1 and J usage is TRBJ2-1; no reliable D call. Germline V lookup: CDR1 SGHRS, CDR2 YFSETQ. The ends were cut back, 4 bases at V and 4 bases at J, with 12 bases in the middle. There are 14 residues in the CDR3.

This rearrangement joins TRBV3-1 to TRBJ2-5; 9 nucleotides match TRBD2. With 1 base clipped from V and 5 bases from J, the junction kept 5 bases outside the gene matches. Germline values: CDR1 LGHDT, CDR2 YNNKEL (reference sequence). This CDR3 spans 15 amino acids. In DNA, the CDR3 is TGTGCCAGCAGCCAAGCCGGGACTAGCTGGGAGACCCAGTACTTC. This codes for CASSQAGTSWETQYF.

This clonotype was seen a handful of times. The rearrangement links TRBV9 to TRBJ2-3; D is possibly TRBD2 (5 bases). The CDR3 spans 17 residues. With 0 bases removed from V and 0 bases from J, the gap between germline ends came to 14 bases. Per the germline V gene, CDR1 is SGDLS and CDR2 is YYNGEE. The CDR3 sequence is CASSVGSGPLSTDTQYF. CDR3 DNA: TGTGCCAGCAGCGTAGGGAGCGGACCCCTTAGCACAGATACGCAGTATTTT.

The chain uses TRBV6-2 or TRBV6-3 and TRBJ2-7; D tentatively reads TRBD1 or TRBD2 (5 bases each). Germline V gene sequence: CDR1 MNHEY, CDR2 SVGEGT. Trimming took 5 bases from V and 0 from J, leaving 14 bases between them. The CDR3 is 15 amino acids. The CDR3, as DNA: TGTGCCAGCAGTCCACCGGGACCAAACTCCTACGAGCAGTACGTC. Protein: CASSPPGPNSYEQYV.

Concerning this clonotype: Possible read error: a much larger clone is one base away. The chain couples TRBV5-1 to TRBJ2-1; the D gene could be TRBD1 or TRBD2 (5 bases each). The germline V and J ends were trimmed by 3 bases and 6 bases, with 19 bases remaining between them. In germline, CDR1 is SGHRS, CDR2 YFSETQ. The CDR3 spans 16 residues. CDR3 DNA: TGCGCCAGCAGCTCACCCGGGACCCTAACCTTCAATGAGCAGTTCTTC. This gives the protein CASSSPGTLTFNEQFF.

V is TRBV6-1 and J is TRBJ2-2; no firm D call. CDR1 is MNHNS and CDR2 is SASEGT in the germline V gene. CDR3 size: 14 residues. V was shortened by 2 bases and J by 8 bases, with 12 bases between the two germline ends. CDR3 DNA: TGTGCCAGCAGTGAACTCGAAGTTGTAGGGGAGCTGTTTTTT. Translated, it gives CASSELEVVGELFF.

This clonotype occurred many times. The V call is TRBV10-3, the J call TRBJ2-3; D might be TRBD2 (7 bases). Trimming removed 7 bases at V and 6 bases at J, with 11 bases between. CDR1 and CDR2 (germline): ENHRY, SYGVKD. This CDR3 has 12 amino acids. The CDR3 region is CAITEGGDTQYF. As DNA, the CDR3 is TGTGCCATCACCGAGGGGGGGGATACGCAGTATTTT.

The chain carries TRBV7-2 and TRBJ1-3; D gene ambiguous. Germline V gives CDR1 SGHTA, CDR2 FQGNSA. The CDR3 extends over 16 amino acids. Trimming removed 3 bases at V and 0 bases at J, with 12 bases between. Here the CDR3 DNA reads TGTGCCAGCAGCTTCCTCCCGGGGAGCTCTGGAAACACCATATATTTT. Its translation: CASSFLPGSSGNTIYF.

This clonotype was picked up a small number of times. V gene TRBV28 combines with J gene TRBJ2-7; D is uncertain. The CDR3 extends over 13 amino acids. The V end was cut by 7 bases, the J end by 7 bases, with 17 bases between. Germline CDR1 reads MDHEN; CDR2 reads SYDVKM. Here the CDR3 reads CASTHESIVEQYF. In DNA form, the CDR3 reads TGTGCCAGCACGCACGAATCCATCGTTGAGCAGTACTTC.

This clonotype was picked up a small number of times. V and J are TRBV15 and TRBJ1-6, with 11 bases matching TRBD1. Trimming took 8 bases from V and 6 from J; bases not matched to a gene: 6. Germline-derived CDR1 and CDR2 are LNHNV and YYDKDF (reference sequence). The CDR3 totals 15 residues. CDR3 DNA sequence: TGTGCCACCGCCCTGGACAGGGGGCCTAATTCACCCCTCCACTTT. The encoded protein is CATALDRGPNSPLHF.